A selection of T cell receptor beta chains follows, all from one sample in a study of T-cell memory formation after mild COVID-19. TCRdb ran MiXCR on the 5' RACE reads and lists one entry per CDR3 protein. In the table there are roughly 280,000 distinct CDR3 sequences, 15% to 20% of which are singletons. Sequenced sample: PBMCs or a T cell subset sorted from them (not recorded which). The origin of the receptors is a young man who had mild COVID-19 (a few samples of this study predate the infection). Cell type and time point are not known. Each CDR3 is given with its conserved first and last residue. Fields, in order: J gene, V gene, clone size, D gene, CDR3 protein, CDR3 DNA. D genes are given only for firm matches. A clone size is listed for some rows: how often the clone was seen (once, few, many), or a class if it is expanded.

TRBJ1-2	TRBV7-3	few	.	CASSPGGGNYGYTF	TGTGCCAGCAGCCCCGGGGGCGGAAACTATGGCTACACCTTC
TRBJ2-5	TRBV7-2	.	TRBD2	CASSGGKTSWVETQYF	TGTGCCAGCAGCGGGGGAAAGACTAGCTGGGTGGAGACCCAGTACTTC
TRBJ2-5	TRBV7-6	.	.	CASTYSYQETQYF	TGTGCCAGCACATACAGTTACCAAGAGACCCAGTACTTC
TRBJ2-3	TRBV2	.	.	CASKRLVRTDTQYF	TGTGCCAGCAAGCGACTAGTGAGGACAGATACGCAGTATTTT
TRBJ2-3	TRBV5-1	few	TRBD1	CATMNRDRGSDTQYF	TGCGCCACCATGAACCGGGACAGGGGATCAGATACGCAGTATTTT
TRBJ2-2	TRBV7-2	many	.	CASSLQSGGNTGELFF	TGTGCCAGCAGCTTACAGTCCGGGGGGAACACCGGGGAGCTGTTTTTT
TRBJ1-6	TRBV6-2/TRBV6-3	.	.	CASSYLQRGSPLHF	TGTGCCAGCAGTTACTTACAGAGGGGTTCACCCCTCCACTTT
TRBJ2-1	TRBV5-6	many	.	CASSQLSSYNEQFF	TGTGCCAGCAGCCAGTTGAGCTCCTACAATGAGCAGTTCTTC
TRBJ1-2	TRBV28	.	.	CASSLLINTVAYGYTF	TGTGCCAGCAGTTTATTAATTAACACAGTCGCCTATGGCTACACCTTC
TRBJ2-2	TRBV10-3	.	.	CAITNGQNTGELFF	TGTGCCATCACCAACGGACAGAACACCGGGGAGCTGTTTTTT
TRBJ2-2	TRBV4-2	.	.	CASSLPGGRELFF	TGTGCCAGCAGCCTCCCGGGGGGCCGGGAGCTGTTTTTT